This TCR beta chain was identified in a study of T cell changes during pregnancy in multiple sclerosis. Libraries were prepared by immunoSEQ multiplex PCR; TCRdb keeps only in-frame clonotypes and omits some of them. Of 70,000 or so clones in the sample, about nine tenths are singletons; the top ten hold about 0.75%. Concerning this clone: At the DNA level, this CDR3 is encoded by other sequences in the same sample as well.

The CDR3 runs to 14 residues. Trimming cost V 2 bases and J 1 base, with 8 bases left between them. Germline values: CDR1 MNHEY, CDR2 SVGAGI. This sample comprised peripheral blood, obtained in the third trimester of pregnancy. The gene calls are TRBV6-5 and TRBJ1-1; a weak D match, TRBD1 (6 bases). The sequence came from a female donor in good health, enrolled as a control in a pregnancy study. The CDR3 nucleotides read TGTGCCAGCAGTTACGGACAGACGAACACTGAAGCTTTCTTT. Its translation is CASSYGQTNTEAFF.